The next 10 T cell receptor beta chains were all read from a single sample in a study of blood T cells in healthy people across ages. Combining a sample-barcoded 5' primer with a J-beta primer mix, a second PCR ran for roughly 7 to 12 cycles. MiXCR was run by TCRdb on the 5' RACE reads, yielding one entry per CDR3 protein. The sample holds roughly 680,000 distinct CDR3 sequences, over 45% seen once. The source material was blood. The source is a woman aged 60 to 75 in good health.

This clonotype was recorded a few times. The chain links TRBV10-3 to TRBJ2-5; 7 bases line up with TRBD1. The J call may be mistaken, given a closer DNA end match to TRBJ2-7. Germline CDR1 ENHRY, CDR2 SYGVKD. The CDR3 has 15 amino acids. As DNA, the CDR3 is TGTGCCATCAGTGAGTCCCCAGGGGGAACCTACGAGCAGTACTTC. Protein sequence: CAISESPGGTYEQYF.

The gene calls are TRBV7-2 and TRBJ2-1, with 9 bases matching TRBD1. This CDR3 region has 15 residues. The V segment lost 4 bases and the J segment 7 bases; nucleotides outside the gene matches: 8. Germline V gene sequence: CDR1 SGHTA, CDR2 FQGNSA. The CDR3 nucleotides read TGTGCCAGCAGCTCCCAACAGGGGGCGCATAATGAGCAGTTCTTC. Encoded protein: CASSSQQGAHNEQFF.

The chain links TRBV6-5 to TRBJ2-7; D is unresolved. The CDR3 consists of 12 residues. V lost 5 bases and J 6 bases, leaving 11 bases between the germline ends. Germline V gene sequence: CDR1 MNHEY, CDR2 SVGAGI. The CDR3 loop is CASSPRESEQYF. The CDR3 DNA sequence: TGTGCCAGCAGTCCGAGAGAATCCGAGCAGTACTTC.

The rearrangement links TRBV20-1 to TRBJ1-2; D ambiguous. The length of the CDR3 is 11 residues. V shed 3 bases and J shed 7 bases, with 9 bases lying between them. CDR1 and CDR2 from the germline V gene are DFQATT and SNEGSKA (reference sequence). In nucleotides, the CDR3 is TGCAGTGCTAGGCCAGAGGGTGGCTACACCTTC. Translated: CSARPEGGYTF.

This clonotype was picked up many times. The chain uses TRBV7-9 and TRBJ2-1; TRBD2 matches 8 bases. J gave up 8 bases and V 1 base, and 10 bases lay outside the gene matches. Germline CDR1 reads SEHNR; CDR2 reads FQNEAQ (reference sequence). This CDR3 has 16 residues. CDR3 sequence (DNA): TGTGCCAGCAGCTTAGTAAAGGGACTAGGAGTCTATGAGCAGTTCTTC. It specifies CASSLVKGLGVYEQFF.

V usage is TRBV6-2 or TRBV6-3 and J usage is TRBJ2-1; D unresolved. The CDR3 contains 15 residues. V was cut by 5 bases and J by 6 bases, with 17 bases left in between. Germline loops: CDR1 MNHEY, CDR2 SVGEGT. CDR3 protein: CASSPLGYVSNEQFF. DNA of the CDR3: TGTGCCAGCAGTCCCCTGGGGTACGTTAGCAATGAGCAGTTCTTC.

The chain carries TRBV4-1 and TRBJ1-6; D remains ambiguous. CDR1 and CDR2 from the germline V gene are MGHRA and YSYEKL. With 3 bases removed from V and 13 bases from J, the gap between germline ends came to 16 bases. This CDR3 region has 14 residues. CDR3 bases: TGCGCCAGCAGCCAGGGCGGCGGAGGCTGGCCCCTCCACTTT. Translated, it gives CASSQGGGGWPLHF.

This chain connects TRBV30 to TRBJ2-1, with 9 positions matching TRBD1. The CDR3 runs 13 residues. The junction had 3 bases not matched to a gene; V was cut back by 8 bases and J by 1 base. In germline, CDR1 is GTSNPN, CDR2 SVGIG (reference sequence). The CDR3, as DNA: TGTGCCGGTGACAGGGGGTCCTACAATGAGCAGTTCTTC. Translation: CAGDRGSYNEQFF.

The chain links TRBV28 to TRBJ1-5; 10 nucleotides agree with TRBD1. Germline CDR1 and CDR2: MDHEN and SYDVKM. The J segment lost 2 bases and the V segment lost 5 bases, leaving 6 bases of the junction unmatched. This CDR3 has 16 amino acids. The CDR3 bases are TGTGCCAGCAGTAGACAGGGGGCCATGGGCAATCAGCCCCAGCATTTT. As protein: CASSRQGAMGNQPQHF.

The rearrangement links TRBV7-6 to TRBJ2-2; D gene unclear. The CDR3 sequence is 13 residues long. The ends were cut back, 4 bases at V and 4 bases at J, with 7 bases in the middle. Germline lookup yields CDR1 SGHVS and CDR2 FNYEAQ. The CDR3 loop reads CASSSHPTGELFF. The CDR3 coding sequence is TGTGCCAGCAGCTCGCACCCCACCGGGGAGCTGTTTTTT.